These T cell receptor beta chains were read from a single sample in a study of T cells in Graves' hyperthyroidism and ophthalmopathy. TCRdb called the multiplex PCR reads again in MiXCR, with one record for every CDR3 protein. The sample contains hundreds of thousands of distinct CDR3 sequences, 18% of which appear only once. The material sequenced was blood. Receptors originate from a woman between 45 and 60 years old with Graves' hyperthyroidism that later progressed to Graves' ophthalmopathy. Both conserved end residues are part of each CDR3. The size of a clone is reported for some rows only, either as once, few or many, or as a class for expanded clones.

CDR3aa	abundance	v_gene
CASITSGALYNSPLHF	.	TRBV6-2/TRBV6-3
CASSSPRRYEQYF	.	TRBV7-9
CACSPGTSGGTFYEQYF	.	TRBV30
CSARDGRNQRETQYF	few	TRBV20-1
CASSLPQGSNEKLFF	.	TRBV5-1
CSARAPTDKVSGNTIYF	.	TRBV20-1
CASRNSSGANVLTF	few	TRBV4-1
CSASPQVTGTQYF	many	TRBV20-1
CASNDAMNPEAFF	few	TRBV19
CASSGDGGAMLDAEAFF	.	TRBV5-6
CASSLELESPPDEQFF	.	TRBV13
CASSYATGAANEKLFF	.	TRBV6-6
CSARVAGLDIEQFF	many	TRBV20-1
CASSLGADRAATNEKLFF	few	TRBV7-4
CASSIKDRALSQPQHF	few	TRBV19
CSVGGENTGELFF	.	TRBV29-1
CATSVYRGAGELFF	.	TRBV15
CASSPQPARGGTEAFF	many	TRBV18
CSAGDPDRGLLINYGYTF	few	TRBV20-1
CSARDMAGGHTDTQYF	few	TRBV20-1
CATRRPAGETQYF	few	TRBV18
CASSERPLSNQPQHF	few	TRBV6-1
CRHWGAMNTEAFF	many	TRBV20-1
CASSPPGQGNVKLFF	many	TRBV12-3/TRBV12-4
CASSLGANEQYF	.	TRBV7-8
CAWGLAGLPVHNEQFF	few	TRBV30
CASSVDSGGAGSYNEQFF	many	TRBV2
CASSASRGFTDTQYF	few	TRBV7-9
CASKLQLNTEAFF	many	TRBV2
CATRTYESYEQYF	few	TRBV6-5
CATSEGRDTQYF	.	TRBV24-1
CASSPRTGGFNYGYTF	.	TRBV6-1